What follows are 24 T cell receptor beta chains derived from one specimen sequenced in a study of T cell responses to AZD1222 COVID-19 vaccine (dated by TCRdb to about 2021). The meaning of the sample's time point label: baseline before first vaccination. The receptor library was made with the immunoSEQ multiplex PCR assay. TCRdb provides this immuneACCESS table in a form limited to in-frame rearrangements. Some clones are lacking; in checked studies, under half of them reflect an unresolved V gene, and why the rest are absent is not known. The sample table records 100,000 or so clones; roughly 84% of these occur just once. Roughly 14% of the sample is taken by the ten largest. Sequencing used peripheral blood, obtained on day 0 of AZD1222 vaccination. The receptors shown here come from an adult in good health.

V is TRBV6-6 and J is TRBJ2-7; D tentatively reads TRBD1 or TRBD2 (5 bases each). Per the germline V gene, CDR1 is MNHNY and CDR2 is SVGAGI (reference sequence). The V gene lost 0 bases and the J gene lost 0 bases, with 12 bases spanning the gap. CDR3 length equals 16 residues. CDR3 nucleotides: TGTGCCAGCAGTTACTCGAATACTGGGGGCTCCTACGAGCAGTACTTC. It specifies CASSYSNTGGSYEQYF.

The rearrangement uses TRBV28 and TRBJ1-4; 9 nucleotides align to TRBD1. Per the germline V gene, CDR1 is MDHEN and CDR2 is SYDVKM. V lost 2 bases, J lost 0 bases, and 7 bases stayed unmatched. This CDR3 spans 18 amino acids. The CDR3 reads CASSLAGQGTSTNEKLFF. For the CDR3, the DNA is TGTGCCAGCAGTTTAGCGGGACAGGGAACATCAACTAATGAAAAACTGTTTTTT. Looking up the rest from reference TRBV28 and TRBJ1-4 gives the full variable domain: DVKVTQSSRYLVKRTGEKVFLECVQDMDHENMFWYRQDPGLGLRLIYFSYDVKMKEKGDIPEGYSVSREKKERFSLILESASTNQTSMYLCASSLAGQGTSTNEKLFFGSGTQLSVL.

V usage is TRBV30 and J usage is TRBJ2-3, with TRBD2 matching 8 bases. CDR1 is GTSNPN and CDR2 is SVGIG in the germline V gene (reference sequence). The J segment lost 6 bases and the V segment lost 3 bases, leaving 2 bases of the junction unmatched. The CDR3 has 12 amino acids. CDR3 amino acids: CAWSVAGDTQYF. As DNA, the CDR3 is TGTGCCTGGAGCGTAGCGGGGGATACGCAGTATTTT.

The chain employs TRBV10-3 and TRBJ1-4, with 9 bases lining up with TRBD1. V gave up 10 bases and J gave up 5 bases; unmatched junction bases: 2. In germline, CDR1 is ENHRY, CDR2 SYGVKD. CDR3 length: 12 amino acids. As DNA, the CDR3 is TGTGCCACGGGACAGGGCAATGAAAAACTGTTTTTT. It yields the protein CATGQGNEKLFF.

About this clone itself: Other DNA sequences from this sample encode an identical CDR3 as well. The gene calls are TRBV6-5 and TRBJ1-1; D gene unclear. The V gene lost 0 bases and the J gene lost 2 bases, with 7 bases spanning the gap. CDR1 is MNHEY and CDR2 is SVGAGI in the germline V gene. The CDR3 has 14 amino acids. The CDR3 region has the DNA TGTGCCAGCAGTTACTCGGGCGGAAACACTGAAGCTTTCTTT. Protein sequence: CASSYSGGNTEAFF.

The rearrangement joins TRBV15 to TRBJ2-1; 10 bases are a match to TRBD2. CDR3 size: 17 residues. J lost 0 bases, V lost 5 bases, and 7 bases had no gene match. The germline gives CDR1 LNHNV, CDR2 YYDKDF (reference sequence). The CDR3 is CATSGGLAASSYNEQFF. CDR3 sequence (DNA): TGTGCCACCAGCGGCGGACTAGCGGCTAGCTCCTACAATGAGCAGTTCTTC. Together with reference TRBV15 and TRBJ2-1, the CDR3 gives the full variable domain: DAMVIQNPRYQVTQFGKPVTLSCSQTLNHNVMYWYQQKSSQAPKLLFHYYDKDFNNEADTPDNFQSRRPNTSFCFLDIRSPGLGDTAMYLCATSGGLAASSYNEQFFGPGTRLTVL.

V gene TRBV28 combines with J gene TRBJ2-2; no clear D gene. V gave up 5 bases and J gave up 6 bases, with 19 bases separating them. This CDR3 comprises 16 residues. Per the germline V gene, CDR1 is MDHEN and CDR2 is SYDVKM. CDR3 sequence: CASSGRVADKAGELFF. The DNA for the CDR3 is TGTGCCAGCAGTGGAAGAGTGGCCGATAAGGCCGGGGAGCTGTTTTTT.

The J gene is TRBJ2-5, the V gene TRBV10-3; 10 bases are shared with TRBD2. CDR3 length: 15 amino acids. Germline CDR1 and CDR2: ENHRY and SYGVKD. The V gene end was trimmed by 3 bases and the J gene end by 1 base; junction bases not matched to a gene: 2. Written as DNA, the CDR3 is TGTGCCATCAGTGAACTAGCGGGGCCCCAAGAGACCCAGTACTTC. Protein sequence: CAISELAGPQETQYF.

This clone was observed a few times. This rearrangement joins TRBV7-2 to TRBJ1-2; no reliable D call. The length of the CDR3 is 11 residues. Per germline, CDR1 SGHTA and CDR2 FQGNSA. Trimming shortened V by 5 bases and J by 8 bases, and 9 bases separated the two germline ends. The CDR3 loop is CASSPAVGYTF. In DNA, the CDR3 is TGTGCCAGCAGCCCTGCGGTGGGCTACACCTTC.

This clone is a singleton in its sample. The CDR3 sequence is CASSLGGGAAGELFF. Here the CDR3 DNA reads TGTGCCAGCAGCTTAGGCGGGGGGGCCGCCGGGGAGCTGTTTTTT. The chain is built from TRBV11-3 and TRBJ2-2; TRBD2 matches at 9 bases. The CDR3 consists of 15 residues. V shed 1 base and J 6 bases; nucleotides not matched to a gene: 3. Germline CDR1 reads SGHNT; CDR2 reads YENEEA.

The chain couples TRBV30 to TRBJ1-6; possibly TRBD1 for D (5 bases). Per germline, CDR1 GTSNPN and CDR2 SVGIG (reference sequence). CDR3 size: 15 residues. V lost 0 bases to trimming and J lost 8 bases, with 14 bases between them. This CDR3 reads CAWSVGEAGDSPLHF. CDR3 bases: TGTGCCTGGAGTGTGGGGGAAGCCGGGGATTCACCCCTCCACTTT.

This chain connects TRBV4-2 to TRBJ2-3; 8 nucleotides align to TRBD1. The CDR3 has 15 amino acids. The V gene's germline CDR1 is LGHNA and CDR2 YNFKEQ. V lost 0 bases and J lost 2; bases outside the gene matches: 1. The CDR3 bases are TGTGCCAGCAGCCAAGAGGGACAGGTCACAGATACGCAGTATTTT. This codes for CASSQEGQVTDTQYF.

The rearrangement uses TRBV6-5 and TRBJ1-1, with TRBD1 as a possible D gene (5 bases). This CDR3 has 15 amino acids. Germline values: CDR1 MNHEY, CDR2 SVGAGI. V shed 5 bases and J shed 4 bases, with 17 bases lying between them. DNA for the CDR3: TGTGCCAGCAGTCACCCATCCCGGGGACCCACTGAAGCTTTCTTT. Translated: CASSHPSRGPTEAFF.

J is TRBJ2-1 and V is TRBV19; 8 nucleotides align to TRBD1. With V trimmed by 5 bases and J by 3 bases, 12 bases remained unmatched. The CDR3 loop spans 17 amino acids. The germline CDR1 and CDR2 sequences are LNHDA and SQIVND (reference sequence). CDR3 sequence (DNA): TGTGCCAGTAGTCCAACCGGACAGGGTCGTAGCTACAATGAGCAGTTCTTC. Translation: CASSPTGQGRSYNEQFF.

The gene calls are TRBV29-1 and TRBJ1-1; TRBD1 matches at 9 bases. The trim removed 5 bases at V and 5 bases at J, leaving 12 bases unmatched. This CDR3 comprises 15 residues. Germline assignment: CDR1 SQVTM and CDR2 ANQGSEA. CDR3 in amino acids: CSVLATGTGLTEAFF. The CDR3 DNA reads as TGCAGCGTTTTGGCTACCGGGACAGGGCTTACTGAAGCTTTCTTT.

The rearrangement links TRBV30 to TRBJ1-6; tentative D call: TRBD1 (6 bases). Per the germline V gene, CDR1 is GTSNPN and CDR2 is SVGIG (reference sequence). This CDR3 has 13 residues. V was trimmed by 6 bases and J by 6 bases, leaving 12 bases between them. The DNA of the CDR3 is TGTGCCTGCTCGACAGGTCTTAATTCACCCCTCCACTTT. Encoded protein: CACSTGLNSPLHF.

The chain uses TRBV6-5 and TRBJ1-2; possibly TRBD1 for D (5 bases). The length of the CDR3 is 13 residues. CDR1 is MNHEY and CDR2 is SVGAGI in the germline V gene. Trimming took 5 bases from V and 5 from J, leaving 12 bases between them. This CDR3 reads CASSTQGGYGYTF. The CDR3 coding sequence is TGTGCCAGCAGTACCCAGGGCGGGTATGGCTACACCTTC.

The gene calls are TRBV6-1 and TRBJ2-3; the D is unclear. Germline V gives CDR1 MNHNS, CDR2 SASEGT. The V and J ends lost 3 bases and 4 bases respectively, with 11 bases between them. The CDR3 loop spans 14 amino acids. The DNA for the CDR3 is TGTGCCAGCAGTGAGCTTTCGGGCCCAGATACGCAGTATTTT. Translating it yields CASSELSGPDTQYF.

J is TRBJ1-4 and V is TRBV11-2; D is uncertain. Germline assignment: CDR1 SGHAT and CDR2 FQNNGV. Trimming removed 2 bases from V and 4 bases from J, with 5 bases in between. The CDR3 is 13 residues long. The chain's CDR3 is CASSLSLNEKLFF. Written as DNA, the CDR3 is TGTGCCAGCAGCTTAAGCCTTAATGAAAAACTGTTTTTT.

The V call is TRBV5-1, the J call TRBJ1-1; D not certain. V was pared by 0 bases and J by 6 bases, with 12 bases between. Germline V gene lookup returns CDR1 SGHRS and CDR2 YFSETQ. The CDR3 sequence is 14 residues long. The CDR3 DNA is TGCGCCAGCAGCTTGGCCGGGTCCGGCGCTGAAGCTTTCTTT. It is translated as CASSLAGSGAEAFF.

The J gene is TRBJ2-3, the V gene TRBV5-1, with TRBD1 identical over 9 bases. This CDR3 spans 15 amino acids. V trimming: 0 bases; J trimming: 6 bases; junction bases outside the gene matches: 5. Germline V CDR1 and CDR2: SGHRS, YFSETQ. The CDR3 sequence is CASSLVGQGQDTQYF. The CDR3 nucleotides read TGCGCCAGCAGCTTGGTGGGACAGGGTCAGGATACGCAGTATTTT.

The chain links TRBV4-2 to TRBJ2-7; TRBD2 might be the D (7 bases). This CDR3 region has 16 residues. Germline CDR1 is LGHNA and CDR2 is YNFKEQ. V lost 0 bases to trimming and J lost 3 bases, with 15 bases between them. The DNA for the CDR3 is TGTGCCAGCAGCCAAGAGGCGGGGGCTAGACTCTACGAGCAGTACTTC. Protein: CASSQEAGARLYEQYF.

This chain uses TRBV3-1 (or the pseudogene TRBV3-2) with TRBJ1-2; the D is unclear. The CDR3 extends over 14 amino acids. In germline, CDR1 is LGHDT, CDR2 YNNKEL (reference sequence). Trimming removed 1 base from V and 6 bases from J, with 12 bases in between. CDR3: CASSQGLERDGYTF. In DNA, the CDR3 is TGTGCCAGCAGCCAAGGACTTGAGAGGGATGGCTACACCTTC.

This clone showed up just once. The chain employs TRBV7-6 and TRBJ1-1; 8 bases line up with TRBD1. This CDR3 is built from 15 residues. After removal of 5 bases from V and 1 base from J, the junction contained 6 bases not matched to a gene. From germline, CDR1 is SGHVS and CDR2 FNYEAQ. The DNA of the CDR3 is TGTGCCAGCAGCCGAGAGGGACAGGCGAACACTGAAGCTTTCTTT. Protein sequence: CASSREGQANTEAFF.